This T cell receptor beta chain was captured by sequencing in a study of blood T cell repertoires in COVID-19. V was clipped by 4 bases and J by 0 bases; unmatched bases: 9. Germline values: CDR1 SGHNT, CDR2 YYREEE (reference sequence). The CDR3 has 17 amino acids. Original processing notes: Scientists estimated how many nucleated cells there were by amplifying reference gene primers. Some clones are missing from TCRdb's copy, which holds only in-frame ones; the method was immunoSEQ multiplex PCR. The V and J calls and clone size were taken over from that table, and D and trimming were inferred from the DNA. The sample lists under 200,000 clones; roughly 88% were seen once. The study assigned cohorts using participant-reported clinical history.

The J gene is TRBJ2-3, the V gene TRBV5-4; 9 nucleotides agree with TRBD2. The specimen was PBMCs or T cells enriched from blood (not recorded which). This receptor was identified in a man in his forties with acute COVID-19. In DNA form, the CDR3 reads TGTGCCAGCAGCGGGGCGGCGGGAGGGGCTAGCACAGATACGCAGTATTTT. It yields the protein CASSGAAGGASTDTQYF.